These 7 T cell receptor beta chains originate from one sample sequenced in a study of cytomegalovirus exposure and HLA in healthy donors (dated by TCRdb to the late 2010s). Libraries were constructed by the immunoSEQ multiplex PCR assay. For the multiplex PCR, a mixture combining 60 forward primers for TCR Vbeta segments and 13 reverse primers for TCR Jbeta segments was used. Not all clones reach the TCRdb copy of this immuneACCESS table, which keeps in-frame sequences only. Checked studies attribute under half of the gap to unresolved V genes and leave the rest unexplained. This sample comprises 110,000 to 150,000 clones, approximately 68% of them detected only once. The ten largest clones add up to more than 4% of the sample. Specimen: PBMCs. The source of these receptors is a man aged 55 to 70 in good health and CMV-seronegative.

The chain combines TRBV4-1 with TRBJ2-3; TRBD2 is a possible D gene (5 bases). Germline loops: CDR1 MGHRA, CDR2 YSYEKL. This CDR3 is 16 amino acids long. Trimming cost V 9 bases and J 5 bases, with 24 bases left between them. The CDR3 here is CASTLTGGAPGDTQYF. The CDR3 bases are TGCGCCAGTACCTTAACCGGAGGAGCACCGGGAGATACGCAGTATTTT.

V usage is TRBV7-2 and J usage is TRBJ2-1; TRBD2 matches 10 bases. The CDR3 extends over 17 amino acids. V gave up 1 base and J gave up 12 bases; unmatched junction bases: 15. Germline V gene data show CDR1 as SGHTA and CDR2 as FQGNSA. CDR3 nucleotide sequence: TGTGCCAGCAGCTTAGGGGGGCGGAGCGGGAGGGCCAGAGGGCAGTTCTTC. Translating gives CASSLGGRSGRARGQFF.

The genes are TRBV28 and TRBJ2-3, with 7 bases fitting TRBD1. Germline CDR1 MDHEN, CDR2 SYDVKM. V shed 4 bases, J shed 4 bases, and the junction held 8 bases outside the gene matches. This CDR3 region has 15 residues. For the CDR3, the DNA is TGTGCCAGCAGTTCCCCGACAGGGACCGCAGATACGCAGTATTTT. Its translation is CASSSPTGTADTQYF.

This clone was found a few times. The chain combines TRBV30 with TRBJ2-5; D is ambiguous. This CDR3 has 14 residues. Germline assignment: CDR1 GTSNPN and CDR2 SVGIG (reference sequence). Trimming removed 0 bases at V and 5 bases at J, with 13 bases between. This CDR3 reads CAWSVPATMETQYF. In nucleotides, the CDR3 is TGTGCCTGGAGTGTTCCCGCTACGATGGAGACCCAGTACTTC.

The chain links TRBV7-3 to TRBJ2-2; TRBD2 might be the D (5 bases). Trimming took 4 bases from V and 7 from J, leaving 7 bases between them. Germline assignment: CDR1 SGHTA and CDR2 FQGTGA. There are 12 residues in the CDR3. The CDR3 nucleotides are TGTGCCAGCAGCTCGACTATCGGGGAGCTGTTTTTT. Protein product: CASSSTIGELFF.

The V and J genes are TRBV7-8 and TRBJ2-1, with D unresolved. Germline CDR1 SGHVS, CDR2 FQNEAQ. V was pared by 4 bases and J by 1 base, with 11 bases between. The CDR3 is 15 amino acids. This CDR3 is CASSSALASYNEQFF. The CDR3 DNA sequence: TGTGCCAGCAGCTCCGCCTTAGCATCCTACAATGAGCAGTTCTTC.

This clone has more than one count but fewer than ten. This sequence joins TRBV19 and TRBJ2-1, with D perhaps matching TRBD1 (6 bases). CDR1 is LNHDA, CDR2 SQIVND, per germline (reference sequence). This CDR3 spans 17 amino acids. Trimming took 3 bases from V and 1 from J, leaving 16 bases between them. The DNA for the CDR3 is TGTGCCAGTAGTATCCTCCGATCTCAGGGGTCCTACAATGAGCAGTTCTTC. Encoded protein: CASSILRSQGSYNEQFF.